Presented here are 19 T cell receptor beta chains from one specimen sequenced in a study of cytomegalovirus exposure and HLA in healthy donors. The study ran its PCR with 60 Vbeta and 13 Jbeta primers. Libraries were prepared by immunoSEQ multiplex PCR; TCRdb keeps only in-frame clonotypes and omits some of them. The table lists 150,000 to 200,000 clones, roughly 13% of them singletons. Material for sequencing was PBMCs. These receptors originate from a man aged 45-65 years in good health and CMV-seropositive.

The V gene is TRBV28, the J gene TRBJ2-3, with D maybe TRBD1 (6 bases). Trimming cost V 6 bases and J 6 bases, with 16 bases left between them. CDR3 length equals 14 residues. Germline V gene sequence: CDR1 MDHEN, CDR2 SYDVKM. CDR3 coding DNA: TGTGCCAGCAGCCGAACGACAGGCTTCGATACGCAGTATTTT. Translated: CASSRTTGFDTQYF.

The V gene is TRBV7-9, the J gene TRBJ2-5; tentatively, D is TRBD1 (6 bases). V lost 2 bases and J lost 5, with 9 bases in between. Germline CDR1 reads SEHNR; CDR2 reads FQNEAQ (reference sequence). This CDR3 is 13 amino acids long. CDR3 loop: CASSLSGAETQYF. The DNA of the CDR3 is TGTGCCAGCAGCTTATCAGGGGCCGAGACCCAGTACTTC. Combining the CDR3 with reference TRBV7-9 and TRBJ2-5 gives the whole variable domain DTGVSQNPRHKITKRGQNVTFRCDPISEHNRLYWYRQTLGQGPEFLTYFQNEAQLEKSRLLSDRFSAERPKGSFSTLEIQRTEQGDSAMYLCASSLSGAETQYFGPGTRLLVL.

This chain uses TRBV4-3 with TRBJ2-2; unclear D gene. V lost 4 bases and J 5 bases, leaving 11 bases between the germline ends. The V gene's germline CDR1 is LGHNA and CDR2 YSLEER. The CDR3 is 14 residues long. The CDR3 DNA reads as TGCGCCAGCAGCCGAGCAAGTCGTACCGGGGAGCTGTTTTTT. This translates into CASSRASRTGELFF.

This clone was counted a few times. This sequence joins TRBV6-1 and TRBJ1-6; D not resolved. Trimming stripped 1 base from V and 3 bases from J, with 4 bases between. The length of the CDR3 is 14 residues. Per germline, CDR1 MNHNS and CDR2 SASEGT. CDR3 sequence: CASSEEYYNSPLHF. In DNA form, the CDR3 reads TGTGCCAGCAGTGAAGAATACTATAATTCACCCCTCCACTTT.

The chain employs TRBV19 and TRBJ1-2; D may be TRBD1 (6 bases). Germline CDR1 reads LNHDA; CDR2 reads SQIVND (reference sequence). The CDR3 runs to 15 residues. V was cut by 1 base and J by 9 bases, with 18 bases left in between. Here the CDR3 DNA reads TGTGCCAGTAGTATAGGCAGCAGGGGTTTTAGGAGCTACACCTTC. Its translation is CASSIGSRGFRSYTF.

The chain joins TRBV19 to TRBJ1-2; TRBD1 agrees at 7 bases. The germline V gene has CDR1 LNHDA and CDR2 SQIVND (reference sequence). This CDR3 is 13 amino acids long. J lost 4 bases, V lost 9 bases, and 8 bases had no gene match. CDR3 loop: CASLDRVTYGYTF. The CDR3 DNA reads as TGTGCCAGCCTTGACAGGGTAACCTATGGCTACACCTTC.

The DNA for the CDR3 is TGTGCCAGCAGCCGGGGAGCGGGCTCCTACGAGCAGTACGTC. This translates into CASSRGAGSYEQYV. V and J are TRBV7-6 and TRBJ2-7, with D possibly TRBD2 on 6 matching bases. The germline V gene has CDR1 SGHVS and CDR2 FNYEAQ. V lost 5 bases and J lost 0, with 11 bases in between. CDR3 length: 14 residues.

V gene TRBV5-6 combines with J gene TRBJ2-3, with D tentatively TRBD2 (5 bases). CDR1 and CDR2 from the germline V gene are SGHDT and YYEEEE. The V and J ends lost 5 bases and 0 bases respectively, with 13 bases between them. This CDR3 is 15 amino acids long. DNA of the CDR3: TGTGCCAGCAGGGGAGAGTACACTAGCACAGATACGCAGTATTTT. Translating it yields CASRGEYTSTDTQYF.

The chain is built from TRBV19 and TRBJ2-7, with TRBD1 matching over 8 bases. The V gene end was trimmed by 5 bases and the J gene end by 6 bases; junction bases not matched to a gene: 3. This CDR3 has 12 residues. The germline CDR1 and CDR2 sequences are LNHDA and SQIVND (reference sequence). DNA of the CDR3: TGTGCCAGTAGTCCCGGACAGGGCGAGCAGTACGTC. It specifies CASSPGQGEQYV.

The genes are TRBV7-6 and TRBJ1-3; D is unresolved. V was shortened by 1 base and J by 0 bases, with 7 bases between the two germline ends. The CDR3 extends over 15 amino acids. Per the germline V gene, CDR1 is SGHVS and CDR2 is FNYEAQ. CDR3 coding DNA: TGTGCCAGCAGCTTAGGTGGCCTCTCTGGAAACACCATATATTTT. Its protein product is CASSLGGLSGNTIYF. The full variable domain, with the rest looked up from reference TRBV7-6 and TRBJ1-3, is GAGVSQSPRYKVTKRGQDVALRCDPISGHVSLYWYRQALGQGPEFLTYFNYEAQQDKSGLPNDRFSAERPEGSISTLTIQRTEQRDSAMYRCASSLGGLSGNTIYFGEGSWLTVV.

This chain links TRBV6-4 with TRBJ2-2; 8 bases are shared with TRBD1. J gave up 6 bases and V 9 bases, and 9 bases lay outside the gene matches. CDR1 is MRHNA and CDR2 is SNTAGT in the germline V gene. This CDR3 comprises 14 residues. Here the CDR3 reads CASRGQGLAGELFF. The DNA for the CDR3 is TGTGCCAGTCGTGGACAGGGCTTGGCCGGGGAGCTGTTTTTT.

The V call is TRBV5-6, the J call TRBJ2-7; 9 positions match TRBD1. CDR3 length: 14 residues. Germline loops: CDR1 SGHDT, CDR2 YYEEEE. V lost 2 bases to trimming and J lost 3 bases; unmatched junction nucleotides: 3. The CDR3 loop is CASSFGTGIYEQYF. The CDR3 DNA reads as TGTGCCAGCAGCTTTGGGACAGGGATCTACGAGCAGTACTTC. The full variable domain, completed using reference TRBV5-6 and TRBJ2-7, is DAGVTQSPTHLIKTRGQQVTLRCSPKSGHDTVSWYQQALGQGPQFIFQYYEEEERQRGNFPDRFSGHQFPNYSSELNVNALLLGDSALYLCASSFGTGIYEQYFGPGTRLTVT.

This clone was seen a handful of times. V and J are TRBV2 and TRBJ2-5, with 14 bases matching TRBD2. The CDR3 consists of 15 residues. In germline, CDR1 is SNHLY, CDR2 FYNNEI. Trimming took 4 bases from V and 7 from J; bases not matched to a gene: 5. CDR3 sequence reads: CASSGTSGGSGTQYF. The DNA for the CDR3 is TGTGCCAGCAGTGGGACTAGCGGGGGGTCCGGGACCCAGTACTTC. Looking up the rest from reference TRBV2 and TRBJ2-5 gives the full variable domain: EPEVTQTPSHQVTQMGQEVILRCVPISNHLYFYWYRQILGQKVEFLVSFYNNEISEKSEIFDDQFSVERPDGSNFTLKIRSTKLEDSAMYFCASSGTSGGSGTQYFGPGTRLLVL.

This clone was seen only a few times. J is TRBJ1-4 and V is TRBV19; 7 bases map to TRBD1. The J segment lost 5 bases and the V segment lost 11 bases, leaving 5 bases of the junction unmatched. The CDR3 runs to 12 residues. Per the germline V gene, CDR1 is LNHDA and CDR2 is SQIVND (reference sequence). This CDR3 is CASGQSNEKLFF. DNA for the CDR3: TGTGCCTCGGGACAGTCGAATGAAAAACTGTTTTTT.

This clone was observed a handful of times. This chain connects TRBV4-3 to TRBJ2-2; a weak D match, TRBD2 (7 bases). The germline V gene encodes CDR1 LGHNA and CDR2 YSLEER. This CDR3 contains 18 residues. V was cut by 1 base and J by 2 bases, with 17 bases left in between. This CDR3 is CASSQGLWGGQNTGELFF. The CDR3 nucleotides read TGCGCCAGCAGCCAAGGGTTGTGGGGGGGCCAAAACACCGGGGAGCTGTTTTTT.

The J gene is TRBJ1-2, the V gene TRBV7-2, with a tentative D call TRBD1 (5 bases). The CDR3 spans 15 residues. CDR1 and CDR2 from the germline V gene are SGHTA and FQGNSA. V was shortened by 4 bases and J by 7 bases, with 19 bases between the two germline ends. CDR3 sequence reads: CASSYPHRQGGGYTF. The CDR3 region has the DNA TGTGCCAGCAGCTACCCCCACCGTCAGGGCGGTGGCTACACCTTC.

The rearrangement uses TRBV7-8 and TRBJ1-2; D is unclear. The length of the CDR3 is 16 residues. The V and J ends lost 5 bases and 0 bases respectively, with 16 bases between them. Germline-derived CDR1 and CDR2 are SGHVS and FQNEAQ. As DNA, the CDR3 is TGTGCCAGCAGCCCACCCGAGGGTCCGTCTAACTATGGCTACACCTTC. Its translation is CASSPPEGPSNYGYTF.

This clone was counted between two and nine times. V is TRBV5-1 and J is TRBJ2-5, with a weak D call TRBD2 (6 bases). CDR3 length: 13 residues. With 3 bases removed from V and 5 bases from J, the gap between germline ends came to 11 bases. From germline, CDR1 is SGHRS and CDR2 YFSETQ. The CDR3 protein is CASSSPGRETQYF. The DNA for the CDR3 is TGCGCCAGCAGCTCCCCAGGGAGGGAGACCCAGTACTTC. Based on the CDR3 plus reference TRBV5-1 and TRBJ2-5, the full variable domain is KAGVTQTPRYLIKTRGQQVTLSCSPISGHRSVSWYQQTPGQGLQFLFEYFSETQRNKGNFPGRFSGRQFSNSRSEMNVSTLELGDSALYLCASSSPGRETQYFGPGTRLLVL.

The chain recombines TRBV11-3 with TRBJ2-3; D possibly corresponds to TRBD2 (7 bases). Germline assignment: CDR1 SGHNT and CDR2 YENEEA. V lost 5 bases and J 3 bases, leaving 18 bases between the germline ends. The CDR3 spans 16 residues. The CDR3 is CASSLHVGGATDTQYF. For the CDR3, the DNA is TGTGCCAGCAGCCTACACGTAGGGGGGGCGACAGATACGCAGTATTTT.